Shown below are 3 T cell receptor beta chains from a single sample sequenced in a study of blood T cell repertoires in COVID-19. TCRdb keeps only in-frame clones here, not all; method: immunoSEQ multiplex PCR. The data show some 150,000 clones, approximately 90% seen once. Sequenced: peripheral blood. Receptor source: a woman older than 75 in a cohort sampled during active or convalescent COVID-19.

The chain joins TRBV11-3 to TRBJ2-3; 9 bases are shared with TRBD2. Germline CDR1 and CDR2: SGHNT and YENEEA. The CDR3 consists of 15 residues. V lost 4 bases to trimming and J lost 4 bases; unmatched junction nucleotides: 6. The CDR3 sequence: CASSSREREADTQYF. The CDR3 DNA is TGTGCCAGCAGCTCCCGGGAGCGGGAGGCAGATACGCAGTATTTT.

The chain is built from TRBV7-9 and TRBJ1-2; 9 bases match TRBD1. With V trimmed by 2 bases and J by 0 bases, 7 bases remained unmatched. Germline V CDR1 and CDR2: SEHNR, FQNEAQ (reference sequence). This CDR3 comprises 17 residues. The CDR3 bases are TGTGCCAGCAGCTTATGGGGACAGGGCCTTCCTAACTATGGCTACACCTTC. Protein: CASSLWGQGLPNYGYTF. Drawing the rest from reference TRBV7-9 and TRBJ1-2, the complete variable domain is DTGVSQNPRHKITKRGQNVTFRCDPISEHNRLYWYRQTLGQGPEFLTYFQNEAQLEKSRLLSDRFSAERPKGSFSTLEIQRTEQGDSAMYLCASSLWGQGLPNYGYTFGSGTRLTVV.

This clone has just one count. The chain couples TRBV5-5 to TRBJ2-7, with D maybe TRBD2 (5 bases). Per germline, CDR1 SGHKS and CDR2 YYEKEE (reference sequence). The CDR3 length is 14 residues. V was clipped by 6 bases and J by 5 bases, with 18 bases between them. Here the CDR3 reads CASTIDRWGDEQYF. CDR3 sequence (DNA): TGTGCCAGCACCATCGATAGGTGGGGAGACGAGCAGTACTTC.